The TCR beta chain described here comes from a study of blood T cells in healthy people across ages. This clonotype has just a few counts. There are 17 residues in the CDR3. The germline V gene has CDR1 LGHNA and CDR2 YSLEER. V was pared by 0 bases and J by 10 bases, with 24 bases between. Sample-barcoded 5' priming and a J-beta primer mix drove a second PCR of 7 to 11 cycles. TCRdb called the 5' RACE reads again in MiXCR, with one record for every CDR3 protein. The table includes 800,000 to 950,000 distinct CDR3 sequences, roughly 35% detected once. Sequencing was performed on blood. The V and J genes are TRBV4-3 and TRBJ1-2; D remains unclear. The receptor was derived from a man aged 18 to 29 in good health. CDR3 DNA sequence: TGCGCCAGCAGCCAAGATCCCGGAGGAGGCCTACCTCATGACTACACCTTC. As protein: CASSQDPGGGLPHDYTF.